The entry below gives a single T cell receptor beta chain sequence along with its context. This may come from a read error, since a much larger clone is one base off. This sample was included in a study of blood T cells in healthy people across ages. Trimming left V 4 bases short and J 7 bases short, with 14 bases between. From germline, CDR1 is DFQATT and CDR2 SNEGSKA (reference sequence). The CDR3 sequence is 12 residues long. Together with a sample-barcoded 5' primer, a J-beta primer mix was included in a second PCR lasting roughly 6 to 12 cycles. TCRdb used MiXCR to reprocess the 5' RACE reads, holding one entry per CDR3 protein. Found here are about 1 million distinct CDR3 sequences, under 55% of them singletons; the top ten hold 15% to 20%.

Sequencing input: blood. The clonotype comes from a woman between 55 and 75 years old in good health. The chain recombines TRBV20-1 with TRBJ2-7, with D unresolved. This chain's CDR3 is CSANPEYNEQYF. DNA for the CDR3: TGCAGTGCTAACCCGGAATACAATGAGCAGTACTTC.